What follows describes a single T cell receptor beta chain. Its antigen has not been determined. No base qualities exist here, and no much larger clone lies one base off it. TCRbeta CDR3 regions were amplified from genomic DNA using the immunoSEQ Assay, a bias-controlled multiplex PCR. In the source study's methods: The number of nucleated cells in each sample was estimated from the amplification of reference gene primers within the assay. To quantify the absolute abundance of each unique TCRbeta CDR3 rearrangement, sequence reads were collapsed and filtered. Productive Simpson clonality was computed per sample as the square root of Simpson's diversity index over productive rearrangements. TCRdb's version of the immuneACCESS table is confined to in-frame rearrangements and falls short of the full clone set. An unresolved V gene accounts for under half of the shortfall where checked; the remainder is of unknown origin. The V and J calls and clone size were taken over from that table, and D and trimming were inferred from the DNA. For this sample there are 200,000 to 300,000 clones; nearly 85% appear just once. The ten most abundant clones make up 8% to 9.5% of the sample.

This record comes from a study of blood T cell repertoires in COVID-19 (TCRdb year 2020). General notes on the study: Collaborator samples came from the United States, Italy and Spain and covered acute and convalescent phases of COVID-19. The prospective study material was composed of cDNA or gDNA derived from T cells, B-cell-depleted T cells, or PBMCs. Deeply sampled blood TCRbeta repertoires from subjects exposed to, actively infected with, or recovered from COVID-19 were included in the dataset. A freely available public database, intended as a resource for researchers studying the immune response to SARS-CoV-2, is where the repertoires were released. Samples came from the ongoing ImmuneRACE study (first 160 participants) plus 1,254 subjects from 6 global collaborators. A de-identified subject ID, COVID-19 status, age in years and sex were almost always included in the sample metadata. Where HLA class I and class II types were available, the types were taken from metadata supplied by the sample provider, not from assay-based typing. The investigation overall reported the following: The quantity of clinical and demographic metadata differed by source and by participant and was supplied without curation.

V is trimmed back by 5 bases and J by 7 bases, and the junction contains 11 bases that no gene match accounts for. Via the germline V gene, CDR1 is SGHTA and CDR2 FQGTGA. The CDR3 goes from the cysteine to the phenylalanine over 16 residues. Only the CDR3 DNA is retained, 48 bases long and in frame from the first base. Each collaborating institution followed its own protocols to collect whole blood in K2EDTA tubes. For TCRbeta analysis, collaborators shipped samples as frozen whole blood, isolated PBMCs, or DNA extracted from either of those sample types. The sequence links TRBV7-3 to TRBJ2-1; 10 of the junction bases match TRBD1. The source of this sequence is a human donor in a cohort sampled during active COVID-19. Sequenced material: peripheral blood. The CDR3 protein sequence reads: CASSPHQPGQGNEQFF. The bases are TGTGCCAGCAGCCCACACCAGCCGGGACAGGGGAATGAGCAGTTCTTC.